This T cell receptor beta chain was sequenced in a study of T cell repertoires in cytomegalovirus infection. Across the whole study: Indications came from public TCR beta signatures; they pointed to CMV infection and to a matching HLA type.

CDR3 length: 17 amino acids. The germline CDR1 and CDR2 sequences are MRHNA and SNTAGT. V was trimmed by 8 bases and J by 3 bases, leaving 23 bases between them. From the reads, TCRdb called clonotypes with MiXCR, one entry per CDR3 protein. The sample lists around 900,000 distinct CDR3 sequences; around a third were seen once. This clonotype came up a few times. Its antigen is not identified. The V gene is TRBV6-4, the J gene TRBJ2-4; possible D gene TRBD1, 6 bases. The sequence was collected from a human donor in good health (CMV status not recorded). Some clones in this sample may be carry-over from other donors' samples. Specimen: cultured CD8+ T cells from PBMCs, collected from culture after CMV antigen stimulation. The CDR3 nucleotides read TGTGCCAGCGACCATGTAGGGGGAACTCCACACAAAAACATTCAGTACTTC. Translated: CASDHVGGTPHKNIQYF.